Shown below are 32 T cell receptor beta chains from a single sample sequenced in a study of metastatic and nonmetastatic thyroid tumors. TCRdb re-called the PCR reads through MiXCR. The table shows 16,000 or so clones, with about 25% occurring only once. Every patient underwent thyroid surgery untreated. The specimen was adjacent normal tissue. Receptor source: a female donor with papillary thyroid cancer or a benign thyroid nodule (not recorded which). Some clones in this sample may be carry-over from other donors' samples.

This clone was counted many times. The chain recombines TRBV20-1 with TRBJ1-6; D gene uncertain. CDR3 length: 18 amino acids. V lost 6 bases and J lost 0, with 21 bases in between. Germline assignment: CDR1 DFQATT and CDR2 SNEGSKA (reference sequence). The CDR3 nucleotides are TGCAGTGCACCAGACCCCCGGCCTCAGAGCTCCTATAATTCACCCCTCCACTTT. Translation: CSAPDPRPQSSYNSPLHF.

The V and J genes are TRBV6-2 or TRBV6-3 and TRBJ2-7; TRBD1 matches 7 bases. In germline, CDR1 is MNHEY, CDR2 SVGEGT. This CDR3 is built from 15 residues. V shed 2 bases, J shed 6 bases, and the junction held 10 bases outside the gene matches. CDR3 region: CASSYVLGGPGEQYF. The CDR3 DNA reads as TGTGCCAGCAGTTACGTTCTAGGGGGCCCCGGCGAGCAGTACTTC.

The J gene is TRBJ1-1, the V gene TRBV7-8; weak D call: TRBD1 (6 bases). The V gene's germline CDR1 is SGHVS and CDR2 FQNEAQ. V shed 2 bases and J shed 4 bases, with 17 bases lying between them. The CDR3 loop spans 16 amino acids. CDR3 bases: TGTGCCAGCAGCTTATTAGGCAGGGGAGGCGTCACTGAAGCTTTCTTT. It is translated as CASSLLGRGGVTEAFF.

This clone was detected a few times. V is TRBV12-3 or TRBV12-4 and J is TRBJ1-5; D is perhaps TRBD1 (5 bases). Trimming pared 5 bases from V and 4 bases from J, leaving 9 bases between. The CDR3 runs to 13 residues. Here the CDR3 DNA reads TGTGCCAGCAGTCTGAAGGGGAATCAGCCCCAGCATTTT. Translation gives CASSLKGNQPQHF.

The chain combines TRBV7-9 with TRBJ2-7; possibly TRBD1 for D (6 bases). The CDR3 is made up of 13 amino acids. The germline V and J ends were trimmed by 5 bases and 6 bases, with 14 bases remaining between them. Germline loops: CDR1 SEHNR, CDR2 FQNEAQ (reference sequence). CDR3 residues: CASSATIRGEQYF. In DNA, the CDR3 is TGTGCCAGCAGCGCAACGATCAGGGGCGAGCAGTACTTC.

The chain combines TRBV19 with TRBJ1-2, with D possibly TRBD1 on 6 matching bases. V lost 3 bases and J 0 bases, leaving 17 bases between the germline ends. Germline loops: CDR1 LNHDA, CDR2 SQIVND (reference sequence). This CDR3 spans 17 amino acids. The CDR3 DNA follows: TGTGCCAGTAGTATGCGGTACCTGTGGGGGCCTAACTATGGCTACACCTTC. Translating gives CASSMRYLWGPNYGYTF. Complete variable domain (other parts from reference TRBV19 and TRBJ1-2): DGGITQSPKYLFRKEGQNVTLSCEQNLNHDAMYWYRQDPGQGLRLIYYSQIVNDFQKGDIAEGYSVSREKKESFPLTVTSAQKNPTAFYLCASSMRYLWGPNYGYTFGSGTRLTVV.

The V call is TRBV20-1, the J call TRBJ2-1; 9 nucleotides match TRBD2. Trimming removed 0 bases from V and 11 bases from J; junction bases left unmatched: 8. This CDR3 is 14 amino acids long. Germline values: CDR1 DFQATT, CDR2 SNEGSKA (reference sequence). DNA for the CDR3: TGCAGTGCTAGAGATAGACTAGCGGAGGCCAAGCAGTTCTTC. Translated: CSARDRLAEAKQFF.

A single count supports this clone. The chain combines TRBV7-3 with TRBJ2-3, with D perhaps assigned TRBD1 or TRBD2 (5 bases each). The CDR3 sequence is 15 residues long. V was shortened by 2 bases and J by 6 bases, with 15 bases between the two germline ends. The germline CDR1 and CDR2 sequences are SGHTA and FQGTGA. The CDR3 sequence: CASSLVSTGTDTQYF. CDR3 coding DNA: TGTGCCAGCAGCTTAGTCTCAACCGGGACGGATACGCAGTATTTT.

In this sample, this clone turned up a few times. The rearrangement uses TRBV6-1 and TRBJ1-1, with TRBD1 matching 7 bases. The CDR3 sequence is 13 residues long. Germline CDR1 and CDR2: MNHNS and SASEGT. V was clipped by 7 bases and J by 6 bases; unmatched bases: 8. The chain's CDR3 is CASTITGVAEAFF. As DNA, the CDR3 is TGTGCCAGCACCATAACAGGGGTGGCTGAAGCTTTCTTT.

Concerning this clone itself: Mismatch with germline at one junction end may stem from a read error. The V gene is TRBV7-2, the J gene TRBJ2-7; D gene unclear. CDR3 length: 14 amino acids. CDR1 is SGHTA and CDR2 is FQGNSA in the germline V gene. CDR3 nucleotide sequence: TGTGCCAGCAGCGTAGCCGTGCCGCCGGACGAGCAGTACTTC. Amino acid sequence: CASSVAVPPDEQYF.

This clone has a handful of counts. CDR3 nucleotides: TGTGCCAGCAGTGCGGTAACCCTCTCCTACAATGAGCAGTTCTTC. Translating gives CASSAVTLSYNEQFF. This sequence joins TRBV6-1 and TRBJ2-1; D not certain. V dropped 4 bases and J dropped 0 bases, with 10 bases sitting between them. CDR3 length equals 15 residues. Germline-derived CDR1 and CDR2 are MNHNS and SASEGT.

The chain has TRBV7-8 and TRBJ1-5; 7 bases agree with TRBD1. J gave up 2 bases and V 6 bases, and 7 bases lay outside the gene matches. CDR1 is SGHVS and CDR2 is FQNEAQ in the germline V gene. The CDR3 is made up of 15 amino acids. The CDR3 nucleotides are TGTGCCAGCAGTCTGCAGGGGGATCGCAATCAGCCCCAGCATTTT. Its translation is CASSLQGDRNQPQHF.

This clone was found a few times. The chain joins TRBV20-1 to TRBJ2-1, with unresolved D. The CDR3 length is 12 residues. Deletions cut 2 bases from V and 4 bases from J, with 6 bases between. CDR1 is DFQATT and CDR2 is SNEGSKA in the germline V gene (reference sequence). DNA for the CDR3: TGCAGTGCTAGATCAGATTACAATGAGCAGTTCTTC. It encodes CSARSDYNEQFF.

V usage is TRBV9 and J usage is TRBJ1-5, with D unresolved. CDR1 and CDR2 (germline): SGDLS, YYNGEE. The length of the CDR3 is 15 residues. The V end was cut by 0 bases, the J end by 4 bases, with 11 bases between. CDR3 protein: CASSVAYGWNQPQHF. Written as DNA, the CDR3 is TGTGCCAGCAGCGTAGCTTACGGGTGGAATCAGCCCCAGCATTTT. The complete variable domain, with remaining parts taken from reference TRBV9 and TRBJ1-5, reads DSGVTQTPKHLITATGQRVTLRCSPRSGDLSVYWYQQSLDQGLQFLIQYYNGEERAKGNILERFSAQQFPDLHSELNLSSLELGDSALYFCASSVAYGWNQPQHFGDGTRLSIL.

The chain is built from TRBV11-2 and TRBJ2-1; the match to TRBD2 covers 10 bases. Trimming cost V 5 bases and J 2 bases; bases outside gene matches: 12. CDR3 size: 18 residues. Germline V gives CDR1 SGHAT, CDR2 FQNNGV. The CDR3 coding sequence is TGTGCCAGCAGCCCCCCTCCGGGACTAGCGTTCACCTACAATGAGCAGTTCTTC. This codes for CASSPPPGLAFTYNEQFF.

CDR3 coding DNA: TGCAGTGCTAGAGATCGGGAAAACACCATATATTTT. Its protein is CSARDRENTIYF. This sequence joins TRBV20-1 and TRBJ1-3; D is ambiguous. The CDR3 has 12 amino acids. Germline V lookup: CDR1 DFQATT, CDR2 SNEGSKA (reference sequence). The germline V and J ends were trimmed by 0 bases and 6 bases, with 6 bases remaining between them.

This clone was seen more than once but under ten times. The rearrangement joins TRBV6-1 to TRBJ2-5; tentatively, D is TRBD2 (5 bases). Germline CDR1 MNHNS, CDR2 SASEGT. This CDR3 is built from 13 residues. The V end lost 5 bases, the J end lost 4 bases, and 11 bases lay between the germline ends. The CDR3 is CASSTSGSETQYF. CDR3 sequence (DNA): TGTGCCAGCAGTACGAGCGGATCAGAGACCCAGTACTTC.

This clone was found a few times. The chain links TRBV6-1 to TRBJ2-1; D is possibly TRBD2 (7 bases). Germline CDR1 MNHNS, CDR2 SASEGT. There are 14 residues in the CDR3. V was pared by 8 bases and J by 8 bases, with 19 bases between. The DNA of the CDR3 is TGTGCCAGCGGTGGGACCGAGGGGGGGGATGAGCAGTTCTTC. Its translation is CASGGTEGGDEQFF.

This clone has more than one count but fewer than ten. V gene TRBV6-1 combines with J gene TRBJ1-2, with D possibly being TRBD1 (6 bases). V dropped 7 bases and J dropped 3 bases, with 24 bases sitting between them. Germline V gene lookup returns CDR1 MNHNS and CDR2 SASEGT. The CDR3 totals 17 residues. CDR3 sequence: CASTLDRSSAEYYGYTF. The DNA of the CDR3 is TGTGCCAGCACCCTAGACAGGTCCTCCGCCGAGTACTATGGCTACACCTTC.

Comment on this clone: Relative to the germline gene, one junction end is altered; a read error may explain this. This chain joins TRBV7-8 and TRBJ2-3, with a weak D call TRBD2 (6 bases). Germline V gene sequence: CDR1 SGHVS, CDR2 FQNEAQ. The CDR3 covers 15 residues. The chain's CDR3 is CASSLVDYDTYTQYF. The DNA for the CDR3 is TGTGCCAGCAGCTTAGTGGACTACGACACATATACGCAGTATTTT.

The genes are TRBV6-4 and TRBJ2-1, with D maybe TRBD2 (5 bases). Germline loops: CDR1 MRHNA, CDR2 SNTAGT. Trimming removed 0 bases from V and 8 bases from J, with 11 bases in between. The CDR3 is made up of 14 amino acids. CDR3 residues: CASSDSRAEDEQFF. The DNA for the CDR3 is TGTGCCAGCAGTGACTCGAGGGCTGAGGATGAGCAGTTCTTC.

In DNA, the CDR3 is TGTGCCAGCGATAAGGGGGCGAGTAGGTACGAGCAGTACTTC. Residues: CASDKGASRYEQYF. The V and J genes are TRBV5-8 and TRBJ2-7; TRBD1 matches at 7 bases. The trim removed 7 bases at V and 4 bases at J, leaving 11 bases unmatched. Germline CDR1 reads SGHTS; CDR2 reads YDEGEE. The CDR3 totals 14 residues.

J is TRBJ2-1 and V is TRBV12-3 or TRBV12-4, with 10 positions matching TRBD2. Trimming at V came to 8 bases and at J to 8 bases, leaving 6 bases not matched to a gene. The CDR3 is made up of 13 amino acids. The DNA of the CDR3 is TGTGCCAGCGGGACTAGCGATGGAGATGAGCAGTTCTTC. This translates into CASGTSDGDEQFF.

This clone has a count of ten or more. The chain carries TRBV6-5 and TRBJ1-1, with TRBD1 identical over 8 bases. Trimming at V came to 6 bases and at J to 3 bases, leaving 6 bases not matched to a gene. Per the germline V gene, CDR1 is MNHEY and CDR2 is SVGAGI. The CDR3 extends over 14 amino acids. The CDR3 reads CASSRGTGDTEAFF. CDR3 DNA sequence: TGTGCCAGCAGCCGGGGGACAGGAGACACTGAAGCTTTCTTT.

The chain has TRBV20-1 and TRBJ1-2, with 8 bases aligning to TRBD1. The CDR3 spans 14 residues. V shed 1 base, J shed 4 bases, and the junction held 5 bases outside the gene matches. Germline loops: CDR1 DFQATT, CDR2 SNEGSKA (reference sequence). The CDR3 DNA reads TGCAGTGCTAGAGTAGGCGACAGGGGCTATGGCTACACCTTC. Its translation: CSARVGDRGYGYTF.

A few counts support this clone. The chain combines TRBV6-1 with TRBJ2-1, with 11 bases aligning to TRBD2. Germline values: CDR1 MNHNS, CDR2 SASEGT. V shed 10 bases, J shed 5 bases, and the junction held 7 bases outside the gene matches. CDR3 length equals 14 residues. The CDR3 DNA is TGTGCCACCCAGGGGACTAGCGGACACAATGAGCAGTTCTTC. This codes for CATQGTSGHNEQFF.

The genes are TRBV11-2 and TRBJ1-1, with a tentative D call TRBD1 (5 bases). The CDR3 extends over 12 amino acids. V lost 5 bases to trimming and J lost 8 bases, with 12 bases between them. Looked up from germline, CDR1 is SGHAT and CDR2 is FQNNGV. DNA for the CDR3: TGTGCCAGCAGCCTCAGGGTGGGGGAAGCTTTCTTT. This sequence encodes CASSLRVGEAFF.

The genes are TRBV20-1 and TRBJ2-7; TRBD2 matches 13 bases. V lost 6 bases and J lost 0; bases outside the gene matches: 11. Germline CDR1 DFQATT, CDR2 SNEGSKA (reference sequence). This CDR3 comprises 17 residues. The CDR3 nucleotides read TGCAGTGCAACCGGGACTAGCGGGAAGATCGCCTCCTACGAGCAGTACTTC. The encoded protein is CSATGTSGKIASYEQYF.

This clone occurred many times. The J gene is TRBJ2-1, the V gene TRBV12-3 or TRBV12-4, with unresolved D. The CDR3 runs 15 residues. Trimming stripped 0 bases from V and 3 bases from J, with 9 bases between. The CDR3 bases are TGTGCCAGCAGTTTAGCTCTAGGGATCTACAATGAGCAGTTCTTC. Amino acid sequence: CASSLALGIYNEQFF.

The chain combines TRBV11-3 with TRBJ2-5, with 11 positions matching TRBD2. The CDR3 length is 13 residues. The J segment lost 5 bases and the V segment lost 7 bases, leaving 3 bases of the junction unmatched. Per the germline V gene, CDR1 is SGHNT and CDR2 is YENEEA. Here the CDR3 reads CASTTSGTETQYF. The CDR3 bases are TGTGCCAGCACGACTAGCGGGACGGAGACCCAGTACTTC.

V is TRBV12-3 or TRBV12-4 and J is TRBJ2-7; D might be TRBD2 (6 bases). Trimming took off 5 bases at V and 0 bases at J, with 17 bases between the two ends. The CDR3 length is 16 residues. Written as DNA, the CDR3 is TGTGCCAGCAGTCCCGAACTAGCCCTGTTCTCCTACGAGCAGTACTTC. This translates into CASSPELALFSYEQYF.

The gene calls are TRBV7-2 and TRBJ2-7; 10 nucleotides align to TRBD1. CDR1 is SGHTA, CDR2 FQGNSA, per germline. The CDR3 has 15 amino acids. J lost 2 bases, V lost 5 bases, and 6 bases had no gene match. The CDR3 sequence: CASSLGGTGAYEQYF. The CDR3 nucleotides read TGTGCCAGCAGCCTAGGGGGGACAGGGGCCTACGAGCAGTACTTC.